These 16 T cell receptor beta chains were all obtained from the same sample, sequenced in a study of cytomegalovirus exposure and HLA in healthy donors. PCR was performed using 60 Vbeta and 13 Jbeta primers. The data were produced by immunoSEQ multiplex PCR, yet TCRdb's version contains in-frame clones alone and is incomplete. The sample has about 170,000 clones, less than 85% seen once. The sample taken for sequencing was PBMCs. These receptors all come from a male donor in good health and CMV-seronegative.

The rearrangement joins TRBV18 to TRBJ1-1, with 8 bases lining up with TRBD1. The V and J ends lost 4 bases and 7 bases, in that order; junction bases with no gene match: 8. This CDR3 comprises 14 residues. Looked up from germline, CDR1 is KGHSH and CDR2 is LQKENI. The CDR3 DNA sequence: TGTGCCAGCTCACAACTGGACAGGGACGGTGAAGCTTTCTTT. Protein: CASSQLDRDGEAFF. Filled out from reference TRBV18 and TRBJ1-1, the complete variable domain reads NAGVMQNPRHLVRRRGQEARLRCSPMKGHSHVYWYRQLPEEGLKFMVYLQKENIIDESGMPKERFSAEFPKEGPSILRIQQVVRGDSAAYFCASSQLDRDGEAFFGQGTRLTVV.

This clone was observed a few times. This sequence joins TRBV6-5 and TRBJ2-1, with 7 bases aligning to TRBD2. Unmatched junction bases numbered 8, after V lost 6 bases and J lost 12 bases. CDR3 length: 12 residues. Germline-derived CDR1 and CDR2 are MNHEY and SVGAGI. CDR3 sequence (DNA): TGTGCCAGCAGACGAGCGGGGTTGGGGCAGTTCTTC. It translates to CASRRAGLGQFF.

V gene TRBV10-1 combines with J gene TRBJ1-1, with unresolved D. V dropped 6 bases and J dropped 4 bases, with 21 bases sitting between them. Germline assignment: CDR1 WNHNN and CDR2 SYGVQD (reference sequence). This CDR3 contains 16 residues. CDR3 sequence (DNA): TGCGCCAGCAGCCGCTGGCAGGCCCCTTCCCCCACTGAAGCTTTCTTT. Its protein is CASSRWQAPSPTEAFF.

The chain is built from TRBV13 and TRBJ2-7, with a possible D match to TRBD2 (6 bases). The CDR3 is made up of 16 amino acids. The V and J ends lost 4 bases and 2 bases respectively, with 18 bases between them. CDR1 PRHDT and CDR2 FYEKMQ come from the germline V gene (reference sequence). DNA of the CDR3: TGTGCCAGCAGCTCAAGTGCCCGGGACTTTACCTACGAGCAGTACTTC. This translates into CASSSSARDFTYEQYF.

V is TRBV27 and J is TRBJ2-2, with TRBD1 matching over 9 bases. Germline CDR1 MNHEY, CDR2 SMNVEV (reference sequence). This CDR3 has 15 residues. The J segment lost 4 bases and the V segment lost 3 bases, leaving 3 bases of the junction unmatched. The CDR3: CASSLTGGRTGELFF. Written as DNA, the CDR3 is TGTGCCAGCAGTTTGACAGGGGGGCGCACCGGGGAGCTGTTTTTT.

The CDR3 reads CASSHSRWRQQYF. The CDR3 region has the DNA TGTGCCAGCAGCCACTCTAGGTGGCGGCAGCAGTACTTC. The chain links TRBV11-2 to TRBJ2-7; D call uncertain. Per germline, CDR1 SGHAT and CDR2 FQNNGV. CDR3 length: 13 amino acids. Trimming left V 5 bases short and J 8 bases short, with 16 bases between.

The CDR3 bases are TGTGCCAGCAGCCATCCGACAGGAAGCCCCTACGAGCAGTACTTC. Amino acid sequence: CASSHPTGSPYEQYF. This chain links TRBV5-8 with TRBJ2-7; D perhaps matches TRBD1 (6 bases). V was pared by 4 bases and J by 2 bases, with 16 bases between. The CDR3 has 15 amino acids. Germline V gives CDR1 SGHTS, CDR2 YDEGEE.

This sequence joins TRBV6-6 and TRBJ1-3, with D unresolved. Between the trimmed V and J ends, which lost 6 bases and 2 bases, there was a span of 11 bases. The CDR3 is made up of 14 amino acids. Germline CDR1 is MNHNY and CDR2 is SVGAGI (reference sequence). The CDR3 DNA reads TGTGCCAGCAGAGAACGGGGTACTGGAAACACCATATATTTT. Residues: CASRERGTGNTIYF.

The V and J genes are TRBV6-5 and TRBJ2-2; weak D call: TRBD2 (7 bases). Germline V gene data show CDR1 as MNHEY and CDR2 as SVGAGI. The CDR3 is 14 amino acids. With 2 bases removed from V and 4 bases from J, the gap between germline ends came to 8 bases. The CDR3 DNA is TGTGCCAGCAGTTACGGGGGGGCCACCGGGGAGCTGTTTTTT. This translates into CASSYGGATGELFF.

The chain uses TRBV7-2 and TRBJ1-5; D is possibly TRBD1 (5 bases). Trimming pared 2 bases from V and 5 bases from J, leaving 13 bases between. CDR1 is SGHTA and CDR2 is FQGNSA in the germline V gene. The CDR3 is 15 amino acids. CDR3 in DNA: TGTGCCAGCAGCTTAATGTTGGGGCCCGATCAGCCCCAGCATTTT. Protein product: CASSLMLGPDQPQHF.

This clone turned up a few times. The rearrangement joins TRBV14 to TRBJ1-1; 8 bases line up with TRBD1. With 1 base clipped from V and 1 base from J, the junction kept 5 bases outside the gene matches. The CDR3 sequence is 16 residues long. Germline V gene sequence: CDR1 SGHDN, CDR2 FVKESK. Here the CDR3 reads CASSQVQGAWNTEAFF. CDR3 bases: TGTGCCAGCAGCCAAGTGCAGGGGGCTTGGAACACTGAAGCTTTCTTT. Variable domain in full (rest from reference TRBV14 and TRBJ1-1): EAGVTQFPSHSVIEKGQTVTLRCDPISGHDNLYWYRRVMGKEIKFLLHFVKESKQDESGMPNNRFLAERTGGTYSTLKVQPAELEDSGVYFCASSQVQGAWNTEAFFGQGTRLTVV.

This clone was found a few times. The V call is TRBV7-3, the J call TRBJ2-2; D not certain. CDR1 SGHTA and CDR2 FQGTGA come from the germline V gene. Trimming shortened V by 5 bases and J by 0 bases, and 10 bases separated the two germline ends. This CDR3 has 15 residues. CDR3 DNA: TGTGCCAGCAGCAGTACAGCCTCGAACACCGGGGAGCTGTTTTTT. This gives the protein CASSSTASNTGELFF.

CDR3 sequence (DNA): TGTGCCAGCAGTGACAGGGTTGGCAATGAGCAGTTCTTC. Protein product: CASSDRVGNEQFF. The chain combines TRBV2 with TRBJ2-1; a possible D gene is TRBD1 (5 bases). The V gene's germline CDR1 is SNHLY and CDR2 FYNNEI. Trimming pared 3 bases from V and 6 bases from J, leaving 9 bases between. This CDR3 comprises 13 residues.

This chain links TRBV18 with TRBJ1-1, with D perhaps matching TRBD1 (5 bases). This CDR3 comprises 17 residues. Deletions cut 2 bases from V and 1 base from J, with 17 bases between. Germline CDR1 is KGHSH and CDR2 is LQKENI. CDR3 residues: CASSPKNTGFGNTEAFF. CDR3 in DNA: TGTGCCAGCTCACCAAAAAACACAGGCTTTGGGAACACTGAAGCTTTCTTT.

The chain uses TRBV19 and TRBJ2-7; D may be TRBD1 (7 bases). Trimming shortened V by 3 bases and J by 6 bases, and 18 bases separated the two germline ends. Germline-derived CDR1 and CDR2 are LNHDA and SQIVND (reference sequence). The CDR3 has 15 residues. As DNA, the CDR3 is TGTGCCAGTAGTATGGGCGGGACAGCTCTGCGCGAGCAGTACTTC. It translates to CASSMGGTALREQYF.

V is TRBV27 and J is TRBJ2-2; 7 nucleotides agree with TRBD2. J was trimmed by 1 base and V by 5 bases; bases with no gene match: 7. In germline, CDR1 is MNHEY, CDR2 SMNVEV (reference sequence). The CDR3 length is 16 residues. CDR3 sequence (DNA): TGTGCCAGCAGTCCCTTGGGGGGGGAGAACACCGGGGAGCTGTTTTTT. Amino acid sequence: CASSPLGGENTGELFF.